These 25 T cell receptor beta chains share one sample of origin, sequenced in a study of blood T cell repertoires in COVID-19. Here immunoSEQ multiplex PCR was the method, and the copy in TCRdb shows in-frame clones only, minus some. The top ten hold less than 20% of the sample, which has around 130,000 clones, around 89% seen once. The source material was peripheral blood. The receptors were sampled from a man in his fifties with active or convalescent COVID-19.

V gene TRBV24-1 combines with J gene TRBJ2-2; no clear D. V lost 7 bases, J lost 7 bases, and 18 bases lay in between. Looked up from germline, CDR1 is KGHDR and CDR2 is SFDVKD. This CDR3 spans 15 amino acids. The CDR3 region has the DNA TGTGCCACCAGCCCCCCACAAATCGGCGGCGGGGAGCTGTTTTTT. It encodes CATSPPQIGGGELFF.

CDR3: CAISRLDSSNSPLHF. The CDR3 DNA is TGTGCCATCAGTAGATTGGACAGCTCTAATTCACCCCTCCACTTT. This chain connects TRBV10-3 to TRBJ1-6; TRBD1 is a possible D gene (6 bases). V was shortened by 5 bases and J by 6 bases, with 14 bases between the two germline ends. CDR1 is ENHRY, CDR2 SYGVKD, per germline. The CDR3 loop spans 15 amino acids.

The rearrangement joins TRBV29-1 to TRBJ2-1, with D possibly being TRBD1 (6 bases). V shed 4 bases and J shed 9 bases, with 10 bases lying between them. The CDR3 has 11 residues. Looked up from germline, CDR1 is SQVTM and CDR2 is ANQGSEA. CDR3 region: CSVALRGEQFF. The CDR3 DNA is TGCAGCGTTGCCCTCAGGGGTGAGCAGTTCTTC.

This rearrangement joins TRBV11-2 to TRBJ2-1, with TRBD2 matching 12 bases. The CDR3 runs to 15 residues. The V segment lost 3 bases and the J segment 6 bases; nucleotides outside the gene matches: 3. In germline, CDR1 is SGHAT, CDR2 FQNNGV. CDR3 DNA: TGTGCCAGCAGCTTGACTAGCGGGAGTGGCAATGAGCAGTTCTTC. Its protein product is CASSLTSGSGNEQFF.

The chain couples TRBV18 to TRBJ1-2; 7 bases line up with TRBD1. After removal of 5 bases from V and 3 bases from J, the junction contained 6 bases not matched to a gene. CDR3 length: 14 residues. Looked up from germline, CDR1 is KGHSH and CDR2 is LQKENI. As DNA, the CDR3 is TGTGCCAGCTCATTACAGGGGTTCGACTATGGCTACACCTTC. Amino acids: CASSLQGFDYGYTF.

CDR3 sequence: CASSYLFRGGTDTQYF. The CDR3 coding sequence is TGTGCCAGCAGTTACCTTTTCCGGGGGGGCACAGATACGCAGTATTTT. This chain joins TRBV6-6 and TRBJ2-3; 7 nucleotides match TRBD2. The germline V gene has CDR1 MNHNY and CDR2 SVGAGI (reference sequence). The junction had 6 bases not matched to a gene; V was cut back by 2 bases and J by 1 base. CDR3 length: 16 amino acids.

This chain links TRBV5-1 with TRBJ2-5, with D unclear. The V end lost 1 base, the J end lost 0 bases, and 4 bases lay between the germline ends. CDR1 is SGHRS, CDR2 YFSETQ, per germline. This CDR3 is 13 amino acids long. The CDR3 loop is CASSLRDQETQYF. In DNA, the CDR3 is TGCGCCAGCAGCTTGCGAGACCAAGAGACCCAGTACTTC.

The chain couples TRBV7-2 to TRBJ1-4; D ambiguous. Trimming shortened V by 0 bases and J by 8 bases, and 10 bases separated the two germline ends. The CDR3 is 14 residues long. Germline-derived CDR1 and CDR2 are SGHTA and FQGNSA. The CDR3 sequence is CASSLAGVGEKLFF. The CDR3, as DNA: TGTGCCAGCAGCTTAGCCGGGGTGGGAGAAAAACTGTTTTTT.

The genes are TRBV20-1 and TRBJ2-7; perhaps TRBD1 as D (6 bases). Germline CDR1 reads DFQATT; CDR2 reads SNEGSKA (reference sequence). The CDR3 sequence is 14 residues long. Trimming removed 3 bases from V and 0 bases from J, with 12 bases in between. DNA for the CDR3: TGCAGTGCTAGTCAGGGGCTGAGCTCCTACGAGCAGTACTTC. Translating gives CSASQGLSSYEQYF.

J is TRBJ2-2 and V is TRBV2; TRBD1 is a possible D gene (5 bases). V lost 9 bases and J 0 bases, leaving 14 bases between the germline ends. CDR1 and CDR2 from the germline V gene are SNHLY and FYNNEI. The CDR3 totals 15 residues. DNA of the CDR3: TGTGCCAGTACCCAGGGTTCCGCGAACACCGGGGAGCTGTTTTTT. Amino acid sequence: CASTQGSANTGELFF.

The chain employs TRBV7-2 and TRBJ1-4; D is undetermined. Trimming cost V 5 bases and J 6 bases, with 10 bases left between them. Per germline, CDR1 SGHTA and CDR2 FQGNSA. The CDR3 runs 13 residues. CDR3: CASSLGRDEKLFF. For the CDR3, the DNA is TGTGCCAGCAGCCTCGGGAGGGATGAAAAACTGTTTTTT.

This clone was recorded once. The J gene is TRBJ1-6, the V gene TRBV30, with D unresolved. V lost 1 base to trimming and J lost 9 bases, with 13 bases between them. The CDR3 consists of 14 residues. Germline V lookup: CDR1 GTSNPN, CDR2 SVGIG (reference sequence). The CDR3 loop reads CAWSGSLGSSPLHF. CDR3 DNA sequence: TGTGCCTGGAGTGGCAGCCTAGGAAGTTCACCCCTCCACTTT. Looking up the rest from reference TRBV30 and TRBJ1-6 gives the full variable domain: SQTIHQWPATLVQPVGSPLSLECTVEGTSNPNLYWYRQAAGRGLQLLFYSVGIGQISSEVPQNLSASRPQDRQFILSSKKLLLSDSGFYLCAWSGSLGSSPLHFGNGTRLTVT.

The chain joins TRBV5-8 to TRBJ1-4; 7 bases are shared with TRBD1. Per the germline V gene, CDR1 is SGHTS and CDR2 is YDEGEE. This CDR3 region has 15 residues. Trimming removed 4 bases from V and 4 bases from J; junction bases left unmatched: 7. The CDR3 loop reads CASSAGQADNEKLFF. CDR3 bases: TGTGCCAGCAGCGCCGGACAGGCGGATAATGAAAAACTGTTTTTT. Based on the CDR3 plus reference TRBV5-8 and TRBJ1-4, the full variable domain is EAGVTQSPTHLIKTRGQQATLRCSPISGHTSVYWYQQALGLGLQFLLWYDEGEERNRGNFPPRFSGRQFPNYSSELNVNALELEDSALYLCASSAGQADNEKLFFGSGTQLSVL.

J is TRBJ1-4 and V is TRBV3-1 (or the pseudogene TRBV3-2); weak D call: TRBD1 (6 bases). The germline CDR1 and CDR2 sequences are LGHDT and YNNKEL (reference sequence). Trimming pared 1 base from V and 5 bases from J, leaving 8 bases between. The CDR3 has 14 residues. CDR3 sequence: CASSQVQGNEKLFF. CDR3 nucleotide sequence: TGTGCCAGCAGCCAAGTGCAGGGGAATGAAAAACTGTTTTTT.

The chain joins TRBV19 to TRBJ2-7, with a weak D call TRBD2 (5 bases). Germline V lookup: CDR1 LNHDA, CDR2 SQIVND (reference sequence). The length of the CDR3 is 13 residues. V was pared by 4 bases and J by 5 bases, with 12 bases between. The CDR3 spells CASSTNAGDEQYF. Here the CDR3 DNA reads TGTGCCAGTAGTACCAACGCCGGGGACGAGCAGTACTTC.

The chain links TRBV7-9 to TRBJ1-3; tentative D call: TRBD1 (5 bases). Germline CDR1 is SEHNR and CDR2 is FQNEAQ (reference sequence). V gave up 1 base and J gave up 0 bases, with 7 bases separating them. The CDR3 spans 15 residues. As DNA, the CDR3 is TGTGCCAGCAGCTTAGTTACAGGCTCTGGAAACACCATATATTTT. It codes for CASSLVTGSGNTIYF.

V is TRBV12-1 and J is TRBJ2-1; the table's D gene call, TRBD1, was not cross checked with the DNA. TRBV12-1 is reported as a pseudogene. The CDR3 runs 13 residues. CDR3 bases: TGTGCCAGCAGCCCCGGACAGTACAATGAGCAGTTCTTC. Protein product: CASSPGQYNEQFF.

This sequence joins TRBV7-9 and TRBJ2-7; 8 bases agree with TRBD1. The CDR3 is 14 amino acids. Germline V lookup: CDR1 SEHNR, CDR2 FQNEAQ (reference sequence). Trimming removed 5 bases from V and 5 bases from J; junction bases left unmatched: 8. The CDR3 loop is CASSPAGGRDEQYF. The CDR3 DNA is TGTGCCAGCAGCCCCGCAGGGGGCAGGGACGAGCAGTACTTC.

CDR3 region: CASSSTSRRGPGELFF. The DNA for the CDR3 is TGTGCCAGTAGTAGCACTAGCCGGAGGGGCCCCGGGGAGCTGTTTTTT. The chain recombines TRBV19 with TRBJ2-2; a possible D gene is TRBD2 (6 bases). V was cut by 4 bases and J by 6 bases, with 18 bases left in between. Germline V gene sequence: CDR1 LNHDA, CDR2 SQIVND (reference sequence). The CDR3 spans 16 residues.

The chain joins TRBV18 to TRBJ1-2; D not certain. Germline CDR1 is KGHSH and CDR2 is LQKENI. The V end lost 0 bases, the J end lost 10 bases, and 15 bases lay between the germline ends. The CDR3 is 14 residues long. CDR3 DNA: TGTGCCAGCTCACCACCGTCTATTCTGGGCTACTACACCTTC. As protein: CASSPPSILGYYTF.

The CDR3 DNA follows: TGTGCCTTTCAACCGGGGGAACGGTACTTC. Residues: CAFQPGERYF. This rearrangement joins TRBV30 to TRBJ2-7; TRBD2 might be the D (6 bases). This CDR3 comprises 10 residues. V lost 7 bases to trimming and J lost 12 bases, with 16 bases between them. Per the germline V gene, CDR1 is GTSNPN and CDR2 is SVGIG (reference sequence). Full variable domain (remainder filled in from reference TRBV30 and TRBJ2-7): SQTIHQWPATLVQPVGSPLSLECTVEGTSNPNLYWYRQAAGRGLQLLFYSVGIGQISSEVPQNLSASRPQDRQFILSSKKLLLSDSGFYLCAFQPGERYFGPGTRLTVT.

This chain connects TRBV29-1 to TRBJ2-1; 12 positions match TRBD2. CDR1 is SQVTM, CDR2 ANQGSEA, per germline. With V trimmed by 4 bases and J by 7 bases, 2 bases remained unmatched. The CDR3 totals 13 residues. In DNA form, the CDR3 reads TGCAGCGTTGCCGGACTAGCGGGGAATGAGCAGTTCTTC. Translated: CSVAGLAGNEQFF.

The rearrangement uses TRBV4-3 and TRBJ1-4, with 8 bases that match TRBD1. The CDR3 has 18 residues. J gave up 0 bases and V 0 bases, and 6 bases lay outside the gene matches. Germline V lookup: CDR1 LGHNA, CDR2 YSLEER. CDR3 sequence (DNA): TGCGCCAGCAGCCAAGATCGACAGGGGCATGCAACTAATGAAAAACTGTTTTTT. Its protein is CASSQDRQGHATNEKLFF.

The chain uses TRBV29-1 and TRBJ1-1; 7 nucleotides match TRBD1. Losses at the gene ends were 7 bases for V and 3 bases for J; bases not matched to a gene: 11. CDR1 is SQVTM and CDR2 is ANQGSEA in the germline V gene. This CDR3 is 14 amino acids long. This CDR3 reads CSAQVGQGDTEAFF. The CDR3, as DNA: TGCAGCGCTCAGGTGGGGCAGGGGGACACTGAAGCTTTCTTT.

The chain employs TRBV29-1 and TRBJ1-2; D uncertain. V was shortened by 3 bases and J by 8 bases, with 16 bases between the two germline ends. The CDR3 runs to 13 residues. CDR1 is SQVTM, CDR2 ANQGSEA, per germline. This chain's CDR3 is CSVDGIGLRGYTF. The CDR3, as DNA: TGCAGCGTTGATGGGATAGGACTAAGAGGCTACACCTTC.